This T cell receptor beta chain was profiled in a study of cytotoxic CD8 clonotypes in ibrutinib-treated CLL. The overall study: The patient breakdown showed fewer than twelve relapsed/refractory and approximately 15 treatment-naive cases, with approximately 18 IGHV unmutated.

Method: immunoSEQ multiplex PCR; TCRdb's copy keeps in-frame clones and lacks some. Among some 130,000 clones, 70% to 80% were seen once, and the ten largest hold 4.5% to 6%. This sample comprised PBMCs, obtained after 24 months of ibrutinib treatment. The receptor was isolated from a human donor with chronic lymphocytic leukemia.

CDR3 bases: TGTGCCAGCAGCCAAGATCAGGCAGGGGGCTATTACGAGCAGTACTTC. Its translation is CASSQDQAGGYYEQYF. The rearrangement uses TRBV4-2 and TRBJ2-7; 8 nucleotides align to TRBD1. Germline V gene lookup returns CDR1 LGHNA and CDR2 YNFKEQ. With V trimmed by 0 bases and J by 4 bases, 8 bases remained unmatched. This CDR3 has 16 amino acids.